One sample yielded the 23 T cell receptor beta chains listed below, sequenced in a study of control samples from healthy donors and cancer patients. Only in-frame clones appear in the TCRdb table, and some are missing; sequencing was by immunoSEQ multiplex PCR. The table shows about 80,000 clones, with approximately 89% occurring only once. The specimen sequenced was blood. The receptors come from a man aged 45-65 years in good health.

This chain links TRBV5-5 with TRBJ1-1; the D gene is possibly TRBD1 (5 bases). CDR3 size: 12 residues. The germline gives CDR1 SGHKS, CDR2 YYEKEE (reference sequence). The germline V and J ends were trimmed by 4 bases and 2 bases, with 6 bases remaining between them. CDR3 in amino acids: CASSGGNTEAFF. The CDR3 region has the DNA TGTGCCAGCAGCGGGGGAAACACTGAAGCTTTCTTT. Combining the CDR3 with reference TRBV5-5 and TRBJ1-1 gives the whole variable domain DAGVTQSPTHLIKTRGQQVTLRCSPISGHKSVSWYQQVLGQGPQFIFQYYEKEERGRGNFPDRFSARQFPNYSSELNVNALLLGDSALYLCASSGGNTEAFFGQGTRLTVV.

This sequence joins TRBV29-1 and TRBJ2-7; D gene unclear. The CDR3 sequence is 11 residues long. V was trimmed by 8 bases and J by 0 bases, leaving 8 bases between them. CDR1 and CDR2 from the germline V gene are SQVTM and ANQGSEA. The CDR3 here is CSPNGSYEQYF. CDR3 nucleotide sequence: TGCAGCCCAAATGGCTCCTACGAGCAGTACTTC.

This chain uses TRBV9 with TRBJ1-1; D remains unclear. Germline lookup yields CDR1 SGDLS and CDR2 YYNGEE. This CDR3 comprises 15 residues. V was cut by 0 bases and J by 3 bases, with 12 bases left in between. CDR3 DNA: TGTGCCAGCAGCGTAGGTCAACGGGCATACACTGAAGCTTTCTTT. It translates to CASSVGQRAYTEAFF.

The sample holds one count of this clone. The chain combines TRBV30 with TRBJ2-3; 14 positions agree with TRBD2. The CDR3 is made up of 15 amino acids. The V gene end was trimmed by 2 bases and the J gene end by 11 bases; junction bases not matched to a gene: 9. CDR1 is GTSNPN, CDR2 SVGIG, per germline (reference sequence). CDR3 in amino acids: CAWSMTSGGARVQYF. CDR3 nucleotide sequence: TGTGCCTGGAGTATGACTAGCGGGGGGGCGAGAGTGCAGTATTTT.

The chain joins TRBV20-1 to TRBJ2-7; the D call may be TRBD1 or TRBD2 (5 bases each). Germline V CDR1 and CDR2: DFQATT, SNEGSKA (reference sequence). The ends were cut back, 5 bases at V and 6 bases at J, with 8 bases in the middle. The CDR3 loop spans 10 amino acids. Written as DNA, the CDR3 is TGCAGTGCTTGGGGGAGCGAGCAGTACTTC. As protein: CSAWGSEQYF.

This chain links TRBV5-6 with TRBJ1-1, with D possibly TRBD1 on 5 matching bases. CDR1 and CDR2 from the germline V gene are SGHDT and YYEEEE. The CDR3 is 13 residues long. Trimming left V 4 bases short and J 5 bases short, with 12 bases between. CDR3 sequence: CASSRGVGTEAFF. As DNA, the CDR3 is TGTGCCAGCAGCCGGGGGGTAGGGACTGAAGCTTTCTTT.

J is TRBJ2-4 and V is TRBV12-3 or TRBV12-4; 7 bases fit TRBD1. The CDR3 is 12 residues long. J was trimmed by 7 bases and V by 6 bases; bases with no gene match: 3. The CDR3 bases are TGTGCCAGCAGCCCGACAGGGAACATTCAGTACTTC. Its translation: CASSPTGNIQYF.

The chain links TRBV27 to TRBJ2-2, with 8 bases aligning to TRBD1. Trimming removed 6 bases from V and 7 bases from J; junction bases left unmatched: 7. CDR3 length equals 14 residues. The germline gives CDR1 MNHEY, CDR2 SMNVEV (reference sequence). The DNA for the CDR3 is TGTGCCAGCAGCTGGACAGGGCCTAACGGGGAGCTGTTTTTT. Translated: CASSWTGPNGELFF.

DNA for the CDR3: TGTGCCAGCAGCTCTGGGGAGCAGTTCTTC. Its translation: CASSSGEQFF. The chain couples TRBV12-3 or TRBV12-4 to TRBJ2-1; D gene ambiguous. V dropped 6 bases and J dropped 10 bases, with 7 bases sitting between them. The CDR3 sequence is 10 residues long.

CDR3: CASSPSGAYNEQFF. The CDR3 nucleotides are TGTGCCAGCAGCCCTAGCGGGGCCTACAATGAGCAGTTCTTC. The genes are TRBV11-2 and TRBJ2-1; TRBD2 matches at 9 bases. The CDR3 is 14 residues long. Trimming cost V 5 bases and J 2 bases; bases outside gene matches: 1. Looked up from germline, CDR1 is SGHAT and CDR2 is FQNNGV.

V and J are TRBV18 and TRBJ1-1; D call uncertain. This CDR3 contains 14 residues. Trimming took 3 bases from V and 6 from J, leaving 14 bases between them. Germline values: CDR1 KGHSH, CDR2 LQKENI. The CDR3 region is CASSPIRGDAEAFF. The CDR3 DNA is TGTGCCAGCTCACCCATCCGGGGAGACGCTGAAGCTTTCTTT.

The chain is built from TRBV28 and TRBJ1-5; 8 bases align to TRBD1. Unmatched junction bases numbered 3, after V lost 6 bases and J lost 2 bases. The CDR3 loop spans 14 amino acids. In germline, CDR1 is MDHEN, CDR2 SYDVKM. The CDR3 DNA follows: TGTGCCAGCAGGACACAGGGGGGCAATCAGCCCCAGCATTTT. Protein sequence: CASRTQGGNQPQHF.

There are a few counts of this clone. The J gene is TRBJ2-7, the V gene TRBV5-1; 8 nucleotides line up with TRBD1. This CDR3 region has 15 residues. Trimming at V came to 1 base and at J to 6 bases, leaving 9 bases not matched to a gene. Germline-derived CDR1 and CDR2 are SGHRS and YFSETQ. CDR3 loop: CASSLRDRRLSEQYF. In nucleotides, the CDR3 is TGCGCCAGCAGCTTGCGGGACAGGCGACTTTCCGAGCAGTACTTC.

This rearrangement joins TRBV18 to TRBJ1-2; no clear D. Trimming took off 2 bases at V and 8 bases at J, with 18 bases between the two ends. This CDR3 is built from 15 residues. CDR1 is KGHSH, CDR2 LQKENI, per germline. CDR3 bases: TGTGCCAGCTCACCAGGGCCCCAGCCCACTATGGGCTACACCTTC. Its protein is CASSPGPQPTMGYTF.

V usage is TRBV10-2 and J usage is TRBJ2-3; no definite D call. V dropped 5 bases and J dropped 6 bases, with 12 bases sitting between them. Germline values: CDR1 WSHSY, CDR2 SAAADI. The CDR3 is 13 amino acids. CDR3 bases: TGCGCCAGCAGTTGGGAAGTGCCGGATACGCAGTATTTT. Residues: CASSWEVPDTQYF.

This chain links TRBV5-1 with TRBJ2-3; D might be TRBD1 or TRBD2, each matching 5 bases. Germline V gives CDR1 SGHRS, CDR2 YFSETQ. This CDR3 is 14 amino acids long. The germline V and J ends were trimmed by 2 bases and 0 bases, with 7 bases remaining between them. Here the CDR3 reads CASSFGTSTDTQYF. The CDR3 coding sequence is TGCGCCAGCAGCTTTGGGACCAGCACAGATACGCAGTATTTT.

The chain carries TRBV7-2 and TRBJ2-5; 7 nucleotides align to TRBD1. The V gene end was trimmed by 1 base and the J gene end by 4 bases; junction bases not matched to a gene: 0. This CDR3 region has 13 residues. The germline V gene encodes CDR1 SGHTA and CDR2 FQGNSA. CDR3 sequence (DNA): TGTGCCAGCAGCTTAGGACAGGGAGAGACCCAGTACTTC. Its translation: CASSLGQGETQYF. The whole variable domain, filled in from reference TRBV7-2 and TRBJ2-5, reads GAGVSQSPSNKVTEKGKDVELRCDPISGHTALYWYRQSLGQGLEFLIYFQGNSAPDKSGLPSDRFSAERTGGSVSTLTIQRTQQEDSAVYLCASSLGQGETQYFGPGTRLLVL.

The chain is built from TRBV5-1 and TRBJ1-4; D perhaps matches TRBD1 (5 bases). The CDR3 length is 17 residues. Germline CDR1 SGHRS, CDR2 YFSETQ. Trimming took off 1 base at V and 3 bases at J, with 16 bases between the two ends. CDR3 loop: CASSLSGRGTANEKLFF. The CDR3, as DNA: TGCGCCAGCAGCTTGTCGGGGCGCGGGACGGCTAATGAAAAACTGTTTTTT.

The gene calls are TRBV28 and TRBJ2-7; 9 positions agree with TRBD2. The CDR3 contains 13 residues. Germline CDR1 MDHEN, CDR2 SYDVKM. The V gene end was trimmed by 5 bases and the J gene end by 1 base; junction bases not matched to a gene: 0. CDR3 amino acids: CASSAGGSYEQYF. The CDR3 DNA follows: TGTGCCAGCAGTGCGGGGGGGTCCTACGAGCAGTACTTC.

This chain links TRBV11-3 with TRBJ2-7; D not certain. V was shortened by 1 base and J by 4 bases, with 14 bases between the two germline ends. CDR3 length: 15 residues. Looked up from germline, CDR1 is SGHNT and CDR2 is YENEEA. CDR3 nucleotides: TGTGCCAGCAGCTTAGGGTCCAACGCGGTTTACGAGCAGTACTTC. It translates to CASSLGSNAVYEQYF. Drawing the rest from reference TRBV11-3 and TRBJ2-7, the complete variable domain is EAGVVQSPRYKIIEKKQPVAFWCNPISGHNTLYWYLQNLGQGPELLIRYENEEAVDDSQLPKDRFSAERLKGVDSTLKIQPAELGDSAVYLCASSLGSNAVYEQYFGPGTRLTVT.

The chain recombines TRBV9 with TRBJ2-2; a possible D gene is TRBD1 (6 bases). The CDR3 length is 14 residues. Germline V gene data show CDR1 as SGDLS and CDR2 as YYNGEE. The V end was cut by 6 bases, the J end by 5 bases, with 14 bases between. The CDR3 region is CASTNRVGTGELFF. In DNA, the CDR3 is TGTGCCAGCACCAACAGGGTTGGTACCGGGGAGCTGTTTTTT.

The chain employs TRBV11-2 and TRBJ2-7; the D gene is possibly TRBD2 (5 bases). The CDR3 runs to 12 residues. In germline, CDR1 is SGHAT, CDR2 FQNNGV. Between the trimmed V and J ends, which lost 7 bases and 4 bases, there was a span of 11 bases. CDR3 coding DNA: TGTGCCAGCACCCTTGGCGGGTACGAGCAGTACTTC. Translated: CASTLGGYEQYF.

The V call is TRBV9, the J call TRBJ1-2; TRBD1 might be the D (5 bases). V was pared by 0 bases and J by 3 bases, with 15 bases between. Per germline, CDR1 SGDLS and CDR2 YYNGEE. The CDR3 sequence is 16 residues long. In DNA form, the CDR3 reads TGTGCCAGCAGCGTAGTGCCCCCCCAGGGATACTATGGCTACACCTTC. This codes for CASSVVPPQGYYGYTF.